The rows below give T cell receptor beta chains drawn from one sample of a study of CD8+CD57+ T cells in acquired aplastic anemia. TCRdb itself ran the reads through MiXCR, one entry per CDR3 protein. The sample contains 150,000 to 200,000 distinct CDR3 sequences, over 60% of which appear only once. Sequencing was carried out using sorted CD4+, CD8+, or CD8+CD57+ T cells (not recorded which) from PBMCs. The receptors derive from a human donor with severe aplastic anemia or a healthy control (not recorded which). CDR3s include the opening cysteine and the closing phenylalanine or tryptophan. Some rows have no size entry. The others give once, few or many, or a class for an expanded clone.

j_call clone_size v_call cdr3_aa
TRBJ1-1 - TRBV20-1 CSARSLQAGGPNTEAFF
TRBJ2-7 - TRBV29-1 CSARRGVEGEQYF
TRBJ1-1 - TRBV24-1 CATSVRTGGITEAFF
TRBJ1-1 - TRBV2 CASREAGRGAFF
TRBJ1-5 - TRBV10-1 CASSVGRDQPQHF
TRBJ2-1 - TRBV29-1 CSATRTGAYNEQFF
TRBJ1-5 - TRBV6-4 CASSGGGATDTQYFGPGTRHF
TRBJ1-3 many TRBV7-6 CASSFGPSEAGNTIYF
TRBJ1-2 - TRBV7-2 CASSQDQLGPRATF
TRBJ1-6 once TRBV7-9 CASSYPRQTGGYNSPLHF
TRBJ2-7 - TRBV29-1 CSVELGGYEQYF
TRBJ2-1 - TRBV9 CASSSAGWGTNEQFF
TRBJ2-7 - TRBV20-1 CSASKSTPFSYEQYF
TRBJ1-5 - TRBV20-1 CSASDNVNQPQHF
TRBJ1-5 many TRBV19 CASSNGLLNQPQHF
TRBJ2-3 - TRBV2 CASSEGWGGAPRDTQYF
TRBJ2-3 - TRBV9 CASSPGPPGNEQYF
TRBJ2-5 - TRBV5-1 CASSLYQGETQYF
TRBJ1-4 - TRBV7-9 CASSLEDRERKLFF
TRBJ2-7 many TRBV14 CASSQEIGIYEQYF